The rows below give T cell receptor beta chains drawn from one sample of a study of blood T cells in healthy people across ages. TCRdb ran MiXCR on the 5' RACE reads and lists one entry per CDR3 protein. This sample has roughly 410,000 distinct CDR3 sequences, with about 55% found just once. Source material: blood. These receptors were taken from a man aged 55-75 years in good health. Both conserved end residues are part of each CDR3. A D gene is named only where the DNA matches it firmly. A row's size may be missing; if present it is once, few, many or a size class.

cdr3_aa cdr3_nt j_call d_call clone_size v_call
CASSRIRGGGQPRHF TGTGCCAGCAGCAGGATCAGGGGTGGAGGTCAGCCCCGGCATTTT TRBJ1-5 - once TRBV21-1
CASSVDEVGQYF TGTGCCAGCAGCGTAGATGAGGTGGGGCAGTATTTT TRBJ2-3 - few TRBV9
CSAPPEGTTDTQYF TGCAGTGCTCCACCAGAGGGGACCACAGATACGCAGTATTTT TRBJ2-3 - - TRBV20-1
CAINARIETQYF TGTGCCATCAATGCTCGGATCGAGACCCAGTACTTC TRBJ2-5 - - TRBV10-3
CATSDADGAGGEDTQYF TGTGCCACCAGTGACGCCGATGGAGCGGGGGGGGAGGATACGCAGTATTTT TRBJ2-3 TRBD2 - TRBV24-1
CSVSDSGVEQYF TGCAGCGTATCGGACAGTGGGGTAGAGCAGTACTTC TRBJ2-5 - - TRBV29-1
CSAPSSGISYEQYF TGCAGTGCCCCCAGTAGCGGGATCTCCTACGAGCAGTACTTC TRBJ2-7 TRBD2 - TRBV20-1
CASSATSGNSYEQYF TGCGCCAGCAGCGCGACTAGCGGGAACTCCTACGAGCAGTACTTC TRBJ2-7 TRBD2 - TRBV4-1
CASSSGRTSSYNEQFF TGTGCCAGCAGTTCAGGACGAACCAGCTCCTACAATGAGCAGTTCTTC TRBJ2-1 - few TRBV6-5
CSASTSGLNYGYTF TGCAGTGCTAGTACTTCTGGACTTAACTATGGCTACACCTTC TRBJ1-2 - - TRBV20-1
CSAGTSGYYEQYF TGCAGCGCTGGGACTAGCGGCTACTACGAGCAGTACTTC TRBJ2-7 TRBD2 - TRBV29-1
CASSQDQQGLGTANEKLFF TGCGCCAGCAGCCAAGATCAACAGGGGCTGGGGACGGCTAATGAAAAACTGTTTTTT TRBJ1-4 TRBD1 - TRBV4-1
CASSSNVGGLVDTQYF TGCGCCAGCAGCTCTAACGTTGGTGGGTTGGTAGATACGCAGTATTTT TRBJ2-3 - few TRBV5-1
CASSRGQRERTQYF TGTGCCAGCTCAAGGGGACAACGGGAAAGGACCCAGTACTTC TRBJ2-5 - - TRBV18
CASSVELAPREQYF TGTGCCAGCAGCGTAGAGTTGGCCCCCAGGGAGCAGTACTTC TRBJ2-4 - - TRBV9
CATSDPRGPERETQYF TGTGCCACCAGTGACCCCAGGGGGCCAGAGAGAGAGACCCAGTACTTC TRBJ2-5 TRBD1 - TRBV24-1
CASSQRHQETQYF TGTGCCAGCAGCCAGCGTCACCAAGAGACCCAGTACTTC TRBJ2-5 - once TRBV7-2
CASSLALAEVWYF TGCGCCAGCAGCTTGGCACTAGCGGAGGTGTGGTATTTT TRBJ2-3 TRBD2 - TRBV5-1
CASSQDTRTEQYF TGCGCCAGCAGCCAAGATACCAGGACCGAGCAGTACTTC TRBJ2-7 - - TRBV4-3
CGVDWGGRSTDTQYF TGCGGCGTTGATTGGGGCGGGAGAAGCACAGATACGCAGTATTTT TRBJ2-3 TRBD2 once TRBV29-1
CASSASAAGGTDTQYF TGTGCCAGCAGCGCCTCGGCGGCGGGAGGTACAGATACGCAGTATTTT TRBJ2-3 TRBD2 - TRBV9
CASSLDAAGNYEQYF TGTGCCAGCAGCTTAGATGCGGCAGGAAACTACGAGCAGTACTTC TRBJ2-7 - - TRBV5-8
CSATTERTGALYGYTF TGCAGTGCTACAACTGAAAGAACAGGGGCCCTCTATGGCTACACCTTC TRBJ1-2 TRBD1 few TRBV20-1
CSARDGLGASYEQFF TGCAGTGCTAGAGATGGTTTAGGGGCCTCCTACGAGCAGTTCTTC TRBJ2-1 - - TRBV20-1
CAISESVVLRPGRGSHGYTF TGTGCCATCAGTGAGTCGGTGGTATTACGGCCGGGACGGGGATCCCATGGCTACACCTTC TRBJ1-2 - - TRBV10-3
CASSLRTGGEGGYTF TGCGCCAGCAGCCTACGTACAGGGGGCGAAGGTGGCTACACCTTC TRBJ1-2 TRBD1 many TRBV4-3